This T cell receptor (beta chain) was recorded in a study of early T cells in non-severe SARS-CoV-2 infection. In TCRdb, the 5' RACE reads were re-called with MiXCR into one record per CDR3 protein. Here the sample spans 52,000 or so distinct CDR3 sequences, approximately 12% being singletons. Whole-study findings and limits: Reliance on VDJdb matching favored anti-spike CD8 responses; private and CD4 specificities were missed.

A note on this clonotype: Its target is not known.

Trimming removed 6 bases from V and 2 bases from J, with 8 bases in between. Per germline, CDR1 SQVTM and CDR2 ANQGSEA. CDR3 length: 11 residues. The V call is TRBV29-1, the J call TRBJ2-7; maybe TRBD1 (5 bases). The sequence came from an adult who was a healthcare worker with PCR-confirmed SARS-CoV-2 infection or an uninfected control (not recorded which). Sequenced material: whole blood. The CDR3 reads CSVEQAYEQYF. The CDR3 bases are TGCAGCGTCGAACAGGCCTACGAGCAGTACTTC.